The 18 T cell receptor beta chains below were found in one sample sequenced in a study of cytomegalovirus exposure and HLA in healthy donors. Only in-frame clones appear in the TCRdb table, and some are missing; sequencing was by immunoSEQ multiplex PCR. The table records some 100,000 clones, approximately 89% of them present only once. The sequenced material came from PBMCs. These receptors were collected from a man younger than 35 in good health and CMV-seronegative.

This rearrangement joins TRBV7-6 to TRBJ1-5, with a tentative D call TRBD1 (6 bases). Germline V lookup: CDR1 SGHVS, CDR2 FNYEAQ. V was pared by 1 base and J by 1 base, with 11 bases between. The CDR3 runs 16 residues. The DNA for the CDR3 is TGTGCCAGCAGCTTAGGAGGGGGGGAGAGCAATCAGCCCCAGCATTTT. Translation gives CASSLGGGESNQPQHF.

J is TRBJ2-1 and V is TRBV6-5, with 11 bases matching TRBD2. Germline loops: CDR1 MNHEY, CDR2 SVGAGI. J lost 7 bases, V lost 2 bases, and 4 bases had no gene match. The CDR3 consists of 15 residues. The CDR3 region has the DNA TGTGCCAGCAGTTACGTTTCTAGCGGGAGGAATGAGCAGTTCTTC. Translating gives CASSYVSSGRNEQFF.

The chain employs TRBV28 and TRBJ2-2; D unclear. The V and J ends lost 3 bases and 5 bases respectively, with 4 bases between them. The CDR3 is made up of 12 amino acids. CDR1 is MDHEN, CDR2 SYDVKM, per germline. For the CDR3, the DNA is TGTGCCAGCAGTTTCTTGACCGGGGAGCTGTTTTTT. This sequence encodes CASSFLTGELFF.

The chain employs TRBV28 and TRBJ2-6; D gene ambiguous. Trimming stripped 1 base from V and 0 bases from J, with 7 bases between. Germline V lookup: CDR1 MDHEN, CDR2 SYDVKM. CDR3 length: 16 residues. This CDR3 reads CASSLFGSSGANVLTF. CDR3 DNA sequence: TGTGCCAGCAGTTTATTCGGTAGCTCTGGGGCCAACGTCCTGACTTTC.

This clone appeared once. The V and J genes are TRBV5-1 and TRBJ2-7; a possible D gene is TRBD1 (6 bases). The CDR3 sequence is 12 residues long. The germline V and J ends were trimmed by 1 base and 5 bases, with 7 bases remaining between them. The germline gives CDR1 SGHRS, CDR2 YFSETQ. The chain's CDR3 is CASSLKGDEQYF. Written as DNA, the CDR3 is TGCGCCAGCAGCTTGAAGGGGGACGAGCAGTACTTC.

The chain employs TRBV19 and TRBJ2-7; TRBD1 might be the D (6 bases). CDR3 size: 17 residues. Germline CDR1 is LNHDA and CDR2 is SQIVND (reference sequence). V shed 5 bases and J shed 3 bases, with 23 bases lying between them. Here the CDR3 DNA reads TGTGCCAGTAGTCCCCCCCCGGGACACGGAGTGGGCTACGAGCAGTACTTC. Protein sequence: CASSPPPGHGVGYEQYF.

The sample holds one count of this clone. The sample holds other DNA sequences that translate to the same CDR3. The chain couples TRBV5-1 to TRBJ1-1, with D tentatively TRBD1 (6 bases). V gave up 0 bases and J gave up 4 bases, with 10 bases separating them. This CDR3 contains 14 residues. CDR1 and CDR2 (germline): SGHRS, YFSETQ. CDR3 bases: TGCGCCAGCAGCTTGGGGCAGGGGTCCACTGAAGCTTTCTTT. It encodes CASSLGQGSTEAFF. Variable domain in full (rest from reference TRBV5-1 and TRBJ1-1): KAGVTQTPRYLIKTRGQQVTLSCSPISGHRSVSWYQQTPGQGLQFLFEYFSETQRNKGNFPGRFSGRQFSNSRSEMNVSTLELGDSALYLCASSLGQGSTEAFFGQGTRLTVV.

The rearrangement joins TRBV19 to TRBJ2-2; possible D gene TRBD2, 5 bases. CDR1 and CDR2 (germline): LNHDA, SQIVND (reference sequence). The CDR3 sequence is 15 residues long. Trimming took off 4 bases at V and 6 bases at J, with 15 bases between the two ends. The chain's CDR3 is CASSNPLRGPGELFF. The CDR3 coding sequence is TGTGCCAGTAGTAACCCCCTACGGGGTCCCGGGGAGCTGTTTTTT.

The rearrangement uses TRBV9 and TRBJ2-7, with 10 nucleotides matching TRBD2. With V trimmed by 0 bases and J by 4 bases, 7 bases remained unmatched. Germline assignment: CDR1 SGDLS and CDR2 YYNGEE. This CDR3 comprises 16 residues. The CDR3 loop is CASSVEGPSGSYEQYF. The CDR3 region has the DNA TGTGCCAGCAGCGTAGAGGGGCCTAGCGGGAGTTACGAGCAGTACTTC.

The gene calls are TRBV7-6 and TRBJ2-1, with a weak D call TRBD2 (5 bases). Trimming took off 6 bases at V and 8 bases at J, with 14 bases between the two ends. Germline CDR1 and CDR2: SGHVS and FNYEAQ. The CDR3 runs to 13 residues. In DNA form, the CDR3 reads TGTGCCAGCAGTTCGACCCCGGGGTATGAGCAGTTCTTC. Protein: CASSSTPGYEQFF.

The chain recombines TRBV10-3 with TRBJ2-3, with 10 bases fitting TRBD2. The junction had 13 bases not matched to a gene; V was cut back by 4 bases and J by 3 bases. The CDR3 extends over 18 amino acids. Germline V gene lookup returns CDR1 ENHRY and CDR2 SYGVKD. The CDR3 sequence: CAISGPQREGPGTDTQYF. In nucleotides, the CDR3 is TGTGCCATCAGTGGGCCCCAGCGGGAGGGCCCGGGGACAGATACGCAGTATTTT.

In this sample, this clone turned up a few times. Germline and junction disagree at one end, which may indicate a read error. J is TRBJ1-3 and V is TRBV7-9; D unclear. CDR1 and CDR2 from the germline V gene are SEHNR and FQNEAQ (reference sequence). The CDR3 is 8 amino acids. As DNA, the CDR3 is TGTGCCAGCAGCCTGACTAATTTT. It yields the protein CASSLTNF.

The rearrangement links TRBV5-6 to TRBJ2-7; the match to TRBD1 covers 7 bases. The germline V gene has CDR1 SGHDT and CDR2 YYEEEE. The CDR3 runs to 16 residues. The V gene end was trimmed by 4 bases and the J gene end by 3 bases; junction bases not matched to a gene: 13. Written as DNA, the CDR3 is TGTGCCAGCAGCGACCGGACAGGCACATACTTCTACGAGCAGTACTTC. Translating it yields CASSDRTGTYFYEQYF.

The CDR3 loop is CASSDDPSPKDRAEKLFF. In DNA, the CDR3 is TGTGCCAGCAGTGACGATCCATCCCCAAAGGACAGGGCTGAAAAACTGTTTTTT. The rearrangement links TRBV25-1 to TRBJ1-4, with TRBD1 identical over 8 bases. Trimming cost V 3 bases and J 7 bases; bases outside gene matches: 16. The germline V gene has CDR1 MGHDK and CDR2 SYGVNS. The CDR3 is 18 residues long.

This clone was picked up a small number of times. The chain couples TRBV5-5 to TRBJ2-7, with D possibly matching TRBD1 (6 bases). Germline CDR1 is SGHKS and CDR2 is YYEKEE (reference sequence). CDR3 length equals 15 residues. Trimming shortened V by 4 bases and J by 3 bases, and 17 bases separated the two germline ends. The CDR3 sequence is CASSQQGNSVYEQYF. CDR3 coding DNA: TGTGCCAGCAGCCAACAGGGTAATAGTGTCTACGAGCAGTACTTC.

CDR3 residues: CASSLVSGSNQPQHF. DNA of the CDR3: TGCGCCAGCAGCTTGGTGTCAGGAAGCAATCAGCCCCAGCATTTT. The gene calls are TRBV5-1 and TRBJ1-5; the D is unclear. V was pared by 0 bases and J by 1 base, with 8 bases between. The germline gives CDR1 SGHRS, CDR2 YFSETQ. The CDR3 is 15 amino acids.

The chain recombines TRBV18 with TRBJ1-1, with TRBD1 matching over 9 bases. Trimming removed 6 bases from V and 5 bases from J; junction bases left unmatched: 13. The CDR3 covers 16 residues. Germline CDR1 KGHSH, CDR2 LQKENI. The CDR3 sequence is CASSQARGTGLTEAFF. The CDR3 DNA is TGTGCCAGCTCCCAAGCGCGAGGGACAGGGTTGACTGAAGCTTTCTTT.

The chain carries TRBV4-1 and TRBJ2-2, with TRBD1 as a possible D gene (5 bases). The germline V gene has CDR1 MGHRA and CDR2 YSYEKL. This CDR3 spans 15 amino acids. Between the trimmed V and J ends, which lost 3 bases and 5 bases, there was a span of 13 bases. Here the CDR3 DNA reads TGCGCCAGCAGCCATAGGCAGGGCTCAACCGGGGAGCTGTTTTTT. Amino acids: CASSHRQGSTGELFF.